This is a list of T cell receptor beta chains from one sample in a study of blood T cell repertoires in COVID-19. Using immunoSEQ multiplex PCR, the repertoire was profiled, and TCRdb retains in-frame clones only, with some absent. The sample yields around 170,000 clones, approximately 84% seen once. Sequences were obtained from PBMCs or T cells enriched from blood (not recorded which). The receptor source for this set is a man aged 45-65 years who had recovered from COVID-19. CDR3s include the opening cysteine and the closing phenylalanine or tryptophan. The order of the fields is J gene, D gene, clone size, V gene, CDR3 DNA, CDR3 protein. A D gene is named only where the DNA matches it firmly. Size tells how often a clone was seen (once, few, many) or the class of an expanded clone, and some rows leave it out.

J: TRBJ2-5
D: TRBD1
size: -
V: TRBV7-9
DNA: TGTGCCAGCACCGGGACAGGGATCTGGGAGACCCAGTACTTC
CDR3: CASTGTGIWETQYF

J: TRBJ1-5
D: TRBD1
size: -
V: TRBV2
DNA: TGTGCCAGCAGTGGAGGGAAGGGGACAGGGGGCGATCAGCCCCAGCATTTT
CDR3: CASSGGKGTGGDQPQHF

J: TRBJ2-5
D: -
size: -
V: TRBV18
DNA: TGTGCCAGCTCACGGGCAGTTCAAGAGACCCAGTACTTC
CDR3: CASSRAVQETQYF

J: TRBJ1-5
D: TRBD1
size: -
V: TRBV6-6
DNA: TGTGCCAGCAGCCGAGGCCCGGACAGGGGAATAGATCAGCCCCAGCATTTT
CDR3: CASSRGPDRGIDQPQHF

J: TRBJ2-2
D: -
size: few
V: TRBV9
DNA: TGTGCCAGCAGCACCCTAGCGAGGGGCAACACCGGGGAGCTGTTTTTT
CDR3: CASSTLARGNTGELFF

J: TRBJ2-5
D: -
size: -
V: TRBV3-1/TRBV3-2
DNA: TGTGCCAGCAGCACTTCCGGGGAGACCCAGTACTTC
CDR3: CASSTSGETQYF

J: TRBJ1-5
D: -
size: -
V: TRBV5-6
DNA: TGTGCCAGCAGCTTGGCCCGCGGGGATCAGCCCCAGCATTTT
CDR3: CASSLARGDQPQHF

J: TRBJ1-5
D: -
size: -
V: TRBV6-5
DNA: TGTGCCAGCAGGGGCAGTTCAAATCAGCCCCAGCATTTT
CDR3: CASRGSSNQPQHF

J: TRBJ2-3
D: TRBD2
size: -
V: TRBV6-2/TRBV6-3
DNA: TGTGCCAGCAGTTACCCTGAAGCGGGGCGTCGCACAGATACGCAGTATTTT
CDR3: CASSYPEAGRRTDTQYF

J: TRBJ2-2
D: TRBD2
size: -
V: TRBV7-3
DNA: TGTGCCAGCAGCTCTCAGCCCCTAGCGGGGTCCACCGGGGAGCTGTTTTTT
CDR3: CASSSQPLAGSTGELFF

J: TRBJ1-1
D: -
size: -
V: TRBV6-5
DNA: TGTGCCAGCAGTTACCTACAGGGGAACACTGAAGCTTTCTTT
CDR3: CASSYLQGNTEAFF

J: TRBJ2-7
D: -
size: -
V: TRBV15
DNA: TGTGCCACCAGCAGAGAGATAGGGAGCGAGCAGTACTTC
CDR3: CATSREIGSEQYF

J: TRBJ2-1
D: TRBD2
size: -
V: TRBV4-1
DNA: TGCGCCAGCAGCCAGGGGCGGGGGGGCAGCAATGAGCAGTTCTTC
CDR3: CASSQGRGGSNEQFF

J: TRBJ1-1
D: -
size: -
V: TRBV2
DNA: TGTGCCAGCAAGAAACCGGGACAAATGAACACTGAAGCTTTCTTT
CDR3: CASKKPGQMNTEAFF

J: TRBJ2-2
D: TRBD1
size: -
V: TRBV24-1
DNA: TGTGCCACCAGTGGGACAGGTTCGAACACCGGGGAGCTGTTTTTT
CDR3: CATSGTGSNTGELFF

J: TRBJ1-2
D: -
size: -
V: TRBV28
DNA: TGTGCCAGCAGTTTGGCGGGTCTCTATGGCTACACCTTC
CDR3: CASSLAGLYGYTF

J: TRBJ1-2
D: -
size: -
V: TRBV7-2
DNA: TGTGCCAGCAGCCCCGCCTATATAAGTACCTTC
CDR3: CASSPAYISTF

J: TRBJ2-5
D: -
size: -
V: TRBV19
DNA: TGTGCCAGTAATGCGGGGGCTGGAGAGACCCAGTACTTC
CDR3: CASNAGAGETQYF

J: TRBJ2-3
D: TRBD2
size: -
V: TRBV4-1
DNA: TGCGCCAGCAGCCAAGACGAGCGGGGGGGGCGTACGCAGTATTTT
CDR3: CASSQDERGGRTQYF

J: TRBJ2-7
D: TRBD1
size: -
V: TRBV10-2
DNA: TGCGCCAGCAGCCTGGACAGGGATCCGTCCTACGAGCAGTACTTC
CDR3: CASSLDRDPSYEQYF

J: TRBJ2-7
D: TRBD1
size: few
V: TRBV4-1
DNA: TGCGCCAGCAGCCAAGGACAGGGGGCGCTTTCCTACGAGCAGTACTTC
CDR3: CASSQGQGALSYEQYF

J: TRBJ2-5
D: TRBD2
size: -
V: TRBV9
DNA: TGTGCCAGCAGCGTAGGGACTAGCGGAACCGAGACCCAGTACTTC
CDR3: CASSVGTSGTETQYF

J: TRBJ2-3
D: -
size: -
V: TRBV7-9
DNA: TGTGCCAGCAGCTTAATGGAGGGTCAGACAGATACGCAGTATTTT
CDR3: CASSLMEGQTDTQYF

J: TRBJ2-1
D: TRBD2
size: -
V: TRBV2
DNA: TGTGCCAGCCAAACTAGCGTCGGATGGCAGTTCTTC
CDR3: CASQTSVGWQFF